The entry that follows covers one T cell receptor beta chain sequence. Its antigen is not yet known. Base qualities are missing; no much larger clone stands one base away. This specimen belongs to a study of T cell clonotyping in hematopoietic cell transplantation (dated by TCRdb to the early 2020s). Some background on the complete study: Recipient samples taken before transplant were obtained following cytoreduction. The study collected 135 blood samples from some 35 consecutive transplant recipients and their related donors. Patients were recruited between 2015 and January 2017 and followed until late 2020 or death.

Study-level results and caveats: The sample size was limited, and CD4 and CD8 repertoire contributions could not be separated because cells were not sorted. Recipient TCR diversity fell after transplant, with pathologically expanded clonotypes rising progressively from day 30 to day 180. Recipient repertoires showed only a small fraction of overlap with donor repertoires, and over 97% appeared de novo at the given depth. Broader posttransplant TCR repertoire diversity was predicted by donor and pretransplant recipient Inverse Simpson Index values.

V is pared back by 3 bases and J by 3 bases, with 3 bases lying between the germline termini. Including the terminal cysteine and phenylalanine, the CDR3 comprises 12 residues. This entry keeps only the CDR3 DNA: 36 bases, framed from base 1. The germline V gene (reference sequence) gives CDR1 as SGHNT and CDR2 as YYREEE. With the immunoSEQ assay, which is a bias-controlled multiplex PCR relying on V- and J-specific primers, TCR beta CDR3 regions were amplified from genomic DNA. A proprietary barcode and Illumina adapter sequences were added to the CDR3 amplicons in a second PCR step. An Illumina MiSeq instrument was used to sequence the CDR3 libraries. As for the original processing: Export and quality control were done with immunoSEQ Analyzer 3.0, while downstream analyses used R Bioconductor and Immunarch. Only productive rearrangements in the normalized downsampled data set went into calculating the repertoire metrics. Pathologically expanded clonotypes were defined as those larger than 5 templates in the normalized cohort. The Inverse Simpson Index was used to measure repertoire diversity. CMV-specificity analyses were carried out on the non-normalized data set to capture all clonotypes. The immuneACCESS repertoire file appears here via TCRdb, limited to in-frame rearrangements. These files lack a portion of the clones; in checked studies, under half of the deficit traces to unresolved V genes, and the cause of the others is not known. V, J and clone size are taken as reported in that table, and D and trimming were inferred from the DNA itself. The sample data list fewer than 25,000 clones, and roughly 90% of these were observed just once. In total, the top ten clones hold about 3.5% of the sample.

This sample's time point label indicates: recipient sample about 28 days before transplant, after cytoreduction. Blood from recipients was drawn about 28 days before transplant and again at days 30, 100 and 180 after transplant. Using Nuclei Lysis Solution, genomic DNA was extracted from unfractionated peripheral blood mononuclear cells that were either fresh or cryopreserved. The specimen comprised peripheral blood mononuclear cells, sampled before stem cell transplant. The receptor was derived from a man aged 18-30 years with biphenotypic leukemia. Some clones in this sample may be carry-over from other donors' samples. The sequence is built from TRBV5-4 and TRBJ2-2; the D gene is not confidently resolved. Here is the DNA: TGTGCCAGCAGCTACCACACCGGGGAGCTGTTTTTT. Its translation reads: CASSYHTGELFF.